This note documents a single T cell receptor beta chain sequence. Its antigen is not yet known. The record has no base qualities; no much larger clone is one base away. The data were obtained in a study of CXCR3 chemokines and chemotherapy response in bladder cancer (dated by TCRdb to between 2021 and 2022). A note on the overall study: The study set out to examine whether the activity of the CXCR3 chemokine system within tumors predicted response to chemotherapy in human bladder cancer.

Library construction relied on PCR. Sequencing used an Illumina HiSeq 2500. TCRdb reran the public reads through fastp at Q25 and MiXCR, keeping productive beta chains. Rows are unified per CDR3 protein, each entry keeping the most common DNA and genes. Here the sample has 8,000 or so distinct CDR3 sequences; around an eighth occur a single time. 15% to 20% of the sample is taken by the ten largest. Trimming takes 3 bases off V and 4 bases off J; junction bases not matched to a gene: 6. Inclusive of the bounding cysteine and phenylalanine, the CDR3 is 14 residues long. The read is trimmed to its CDR3 DNA, 42 bases read in frame from base 1. Per the germline V gene (reference sequence), GTSNPN is the CDR1 and SVGIG is the CDR2.

Here the chain combines TRBV30 and TRBJ2-1; a stretch of 7 junction bases matches TRBD1. This TCR was recovered from a human donor with bladder cancer that responded to neoadjuvant chemotherapy. The sample was gathered from a patient whose treatment included neoadjuvant chemotherapy. DNA sequence: TGTGCCTGGAGGGCCGGGACAGCTTACAATGAGCAGTTCTTC. It encodes CAWRAGTAYNEQFF.